This TCR beta chain was found in a study of T-cell memory formation after mild COVID-19. Study overall: Clusters were largely donor specific. Study results and limitations: Mainly CM and EM harbored the contracting CD4+ clones; mainly EMRA harbored the CD8+ ones. Several responding clones turned up in pre-infection memory, indicating that cross-reactive memory may have taken part. Clones that contracted from day 15 to 85 had balanced CD4/CD8; later expanders were CD4+ biased.

With respect to this clonotype: Its antigen is not known.

TCRdb analysed the 5' RACE reads with MiXCR anew, one entry per CDR3 protein. The sample records about 88,000 distinct CDR3 sequences, 20% to 25% being singletons. Germline assignment: CDR1 SGHTA and CDR2 FQGNSA. CDR3 length: 14 residues. V was shortened by 5 bases and J by 2 bases, with 11 bases between the two germline ends. The chain recombines TRBV7-2 with TRBJ2-3; possibly TRBD2 for D (5 bases). This clonotype originated in a man between 18 and 35 years old who had mild COVID-19 (a few samples of this study predate the infection). Cell type and time point are not known. Sequencing was performed on PBMCs or a T cell subset sorted from them (not recorded which). CDR3 in DNA: TGTGCCAGCAGCGGACTCGGGTTCACAGATACGCAGTATTTT. It encodes CASSGLGFTDTQYF.